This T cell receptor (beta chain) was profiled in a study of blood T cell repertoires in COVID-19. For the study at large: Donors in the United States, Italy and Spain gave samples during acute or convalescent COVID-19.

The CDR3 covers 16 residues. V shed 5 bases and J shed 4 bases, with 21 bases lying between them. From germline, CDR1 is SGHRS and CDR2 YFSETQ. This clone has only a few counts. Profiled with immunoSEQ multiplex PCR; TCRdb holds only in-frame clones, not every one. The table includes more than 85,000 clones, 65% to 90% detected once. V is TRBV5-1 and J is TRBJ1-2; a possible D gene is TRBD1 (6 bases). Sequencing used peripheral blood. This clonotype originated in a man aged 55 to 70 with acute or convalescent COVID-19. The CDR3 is CASRGGVQGVLYGYTF. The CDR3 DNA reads TGCGCCAGCAGGGGAGGGGTACAGGGAGTCCTCTATGGCTACACCTTC.